This T cell receptor (beta chain) came from a study of OX40 agonist ivuxolimab in advanced cancers. Trimming at V came to 4 bases and at J to 6 bases, leaving 0 bases not matched to a gene. This CDR3 has 14 amino acids. Germline loops: CDR1 MRHNA, CDR2 SNTAGT. Clones were read by immunoSEQ multiplex PCR, and TCRdb kept only the in-frame ones, dropping some. The repertoire holds about 24,000 clones, with 84% as singletons. Prior autoimmune disease or systemic immunosuppression barred patients. This TCR was recovered from an adult with an advanced solid tumor such as melanoma, head and neck, liver or kidney cancer. The chain uses TRBV6-4 and TRBJ2-2; 12 bases line up with TRBD2. This material consisted of CD4+ or CD8+ T cells sorted from blood, taken in a trial of the OX40 agonist ivuxolimab. Here the CDR3 DNA reads TGTGCCAGCAGTGGACTAGCGGGAGCCGGGGAGCTGTTTTTT. Protein: CASSGLAGAGELFF.